The rows below give T cell receptor beta chains drawn from one sample of a study of cytomegalovirus exposure and HLA in healthy donors. The data were produced by immunoSEQ multiplex PCR, yet TCRdb's version contains in-frame clones alone and is incomplete. The table has about 270,000 clones, around 86% seen once. Sequenced material: PBMCs. These receptors were obtained from a middle-aged man in good health and CMV-seropositive. Both conserved end residues are part of each CDR3. A D gene is named only where the DNA matches it firmly. A row's size may be missing; if present it is once, few, many or a size class.

j_call	cdr3_length	v_call	d_call	clone_size	cdr3_nt	cdr3_aa
TRBJ1-4	15	TRBV5-1	NA	few	TGCGCCAGCAGCTTGACAGTCTCAACTAATGAAAAACTGTTTTTT	CASSLTVSTNEKLFF
TRBJ1-5	16	TRBV27	NA	NA	TGTGCCAGCAGTCCCATTACGAGGTTGGGCAATCAGCCCCAGCATTTT	CASSPITRLGNQPQHF
TRBJ2-1	18	TRBV19	TRBD2	NA	TGTGCCAGTAGTATTGACCCGGGGATAGCGGGAGGGGACAATGAGCAGTTCTTC	CASSIDPGIAGGDNEQFF
TRBJ1-2	14	TRBV6-5	NA	NA	TGTGCCAGCAGTTACTATGGCAGGGTGAATGGCTACACCTTC	CASSYYGRVNGYTF
TRBJ2-7	14	TRBV4-1	NA	NA	TGCGCCAGCAGCCAAGCCCCCCTCAAGGGGGAGCAGTACTTC	CASSQAPLKGEQYF
TRBJ2-7	14	TRBV27	TRBD2	NA	TGTGCCAGCAGACTAAGCGGGAGAGGCTACGAGCAGTACTTC	CASRLSGRGYEQYF
TRBJ2-7	14	TRBV18	NA	NA	TGTGCCAGCTCCTTAGGCGGCAGAGCCTACGAGCAGTACTTC	CASSLGGRAYEQYF
TRBJ1-2	13	TRBV19	NA	NA	TGTGCCAGTAGTATATCCAGGGGCGACGGCTACACCTTC	CASSISRGDGYTF
TRBJ2-7	16	TRBV19	NA	NA	TGTGCCAGTAGTAAAGACCACCCGGGACAAAGGAACGAGCAGTACTTC	CASSKDHPGQRNEQYF
TRBJ1-2	15	TRBV7-3	NA	NA	TGTGCCAGCAGCCCAGGCTTGGTCGAGCAAAATGGCTACACCTTC	CASSPGLVEQNGYTF
TRBJ2-1	12	TRBV7-9	NA	NA	TGTGCCAGCAGCCCGCGCCACAATGAGCAGTTCTTC	CASSPRHNEQFF
TRBJ1-2	15	TRBV27	NA	once	TGTGCCAGCAGTTTATCGGGGGGGGCCCTAGAAGGCTACACCTTC	CASSLSGGALEGYTF
TRBJ2-7	15	TRBV5-1	TRBD2	once	TGCGCCAGCAACCAGGCCGGGACTAGTCTCAGCGAGCAGTACTTC	CASNQAGTSLSEQYF
TRBJ1-2	14	TRBV7-9	NA	NA	TGTGCCAGCAGCTTAGCAGGACTCAACTATGGCTACACCTTC	CASSLAGLNYGYTF
TRBJ2-2	15	TRBV19	TRBD1	NA	TGTGCCAGTAGCTTAAGCAGGGGGTCCACCGGGGAGCTGTTTTTT	CASSLSRGSTGELFF
TRBJ2-7	15	TRBV11-2	TRBD2	NA	TGTGCCAGCAGCGCGGGACTAGCGGGAGTGTACGAGCAGTACTTC	CASSAGLAGVYEQYF
TRBJ1-1	14	TRBV5-1	NA	NA	TGCGCCAGCACCTCCCCATCGGGGAACACTGAAGCTTTCTTT	CASTSPSGNTEAFF
TRBJ2-3	17	TRBV10-3	NA	once	TGTGCCATCAGTGAGGGGGGGTTGTGGGCTGGCACAGATACGCAGTATTTT	CAISEGGLWAGTDTQYF
TRBJ2-1	15	TRBV9	NA	NA	TGTGCCAGCAGCGTAGGGGGCCCCTCCTACAATGAGCAGTTCTTC	CASSVGGPSYNEQFF
TRBJ2-1	16	TRBV15	NA	NA	TGTGCCACCAGCAGAGTTTGGACAGCCTCCTACAATGAGCAGTTCTTC	CATSRVWTASYNEQFF
TRBJ1-2	15	TRBV19	NA	NA	TGTGCCAGTAGTATAGTCAGGGGCTCTGACTATGGCTACACCTTC	CASSIVRGSDYGYTF
TRBJ2-7	15	TRBV28	TRBD1	NA	TGTGCCAGCAGTTTAATGACAGGGGGATCCTACGAGCAGTACTTC	CASSLMTGGSYEQYF
TRBJ2-7	14	TRBV5-1	TRBD1	NA	TGCGCCAGCGCGGCCGGGACAGCGACCTACGAGCAGTACTTC	CASAAGTATYEQYF
TRBJ1-5	13	TRBV18	TRBD1	NA	TGTGCCAGCTCATTGGACAGGGGTGAGCCCCAGCATTTT	CASSLDRGEPQHF
TRBJ1-1	11	TRBV18	NA	NA	TGTGCCAGCTCCCGCCGGTTTGAAGCTTTCTTT	CASSRRFEAFF
TRBJ1-2	14	TRBV6-6	TRBD1	NA	TGTGCCAGCAGCGACAGGGGGCAACACTATGGCTACACCTTC	CASSDRGQHYGYTF
TRBJ2-1	16	TRBV25-1	TRBD2	NA	TGTGCCAGCAGTTCAACTAGCGGGGTCTCCTACAATGAGCAGTTCTTC	CASSSTSGVSYNEQFF
TRBJ2-7	16	TRBV27	NA	NA	TGTGCCAGCAGCCTATCCCGACAGTCATCCTCCTACGAGCAGTACTTC	CASSLSRQSSSYEQYF
TRBJ2-7	21	TRBV6-4	TRBD2	NA	TGTGCCAGCAGGGACCCCGTCACCGGGACTAGCGGGAGATTTTTACACTACGAGCAGTACTTC	CASRDPVTGTSGRFLHYEQYF
TRBJ2-5	14	TRBV27	TRBD2	NA	TGTGCCAGCAAACTAGCGGGAGAGGAAGAGACCCAGTACTTC	CASKLAGEEETQYF
TRBJ2-5	14	TRBV6-1	TRBD2	NA	TGTGCCAGCAGTTTCAGCGGGGGACCAGAGACCCAGTACTTC	CASSFSGGPETQYF
TRBJ2-7	17	TRBV28	TRBD2	NA	TGTGCCAGCAGTTTAGCGGGACTAGCGGGGGAATGGTACGAGCAGTACTTC	CASSLAGLAGEWYEQYF
TRBJ1-5	16	TRBV28	NA	NA	TGTGCCAGCAGTCCTCCCGTGGGAGGGGGGAATCAGCCCCAGCATTTT	CASSPPVGGGNQPQHF
TRBJ2-1	15	TRBV7-9	NA	NA	TGTGCCAGCAGCCCTCGGGGAACCTCCTACAATGAGCAGTTCTTC	CASSPRGTSYNEQFF
TRBJ2-1	16	TRBV27	TRBD2	NA	TGTGCCAGCAGTCCCCTCACGGGACTAGCGGGAGGTGAGCAGTTCTTC	CASSPLTGLAGGEQFF
TRBJ2-5	14	TRBV5-1	NA	NA	TGCGCCAGCAGCTTGGAGGGGTACCAAGAGACCCAGTACTTC	CASSLEGYQETQYF
TRBJ2-3	17	TRBV2	NA	NA	TGTGCCAGCAGCGAGCCCTCTAGGCGGGAAAGGGGAGATACGCAGTATTTT	CASSEPSRRERGDTQYF